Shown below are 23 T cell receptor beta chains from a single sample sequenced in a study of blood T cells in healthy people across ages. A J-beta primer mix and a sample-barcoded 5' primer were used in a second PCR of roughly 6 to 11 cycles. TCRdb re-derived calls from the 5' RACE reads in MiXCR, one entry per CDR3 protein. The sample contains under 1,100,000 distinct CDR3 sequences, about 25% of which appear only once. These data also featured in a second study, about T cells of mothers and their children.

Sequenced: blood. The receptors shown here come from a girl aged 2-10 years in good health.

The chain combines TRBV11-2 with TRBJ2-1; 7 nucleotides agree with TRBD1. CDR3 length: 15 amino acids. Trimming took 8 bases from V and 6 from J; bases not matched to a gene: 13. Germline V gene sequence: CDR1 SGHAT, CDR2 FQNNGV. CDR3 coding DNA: TGTGCCAGCTCGATCCAGGGACAGAGCGCCAATGAGCAGTTCTTC. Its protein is CASSIQGQSANEQFF.

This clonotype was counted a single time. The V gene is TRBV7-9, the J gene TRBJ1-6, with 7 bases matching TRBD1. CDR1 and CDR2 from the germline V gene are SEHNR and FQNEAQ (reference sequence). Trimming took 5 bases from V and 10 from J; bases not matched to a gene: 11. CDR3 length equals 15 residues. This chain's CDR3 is CASSGQGGPNSPLHF. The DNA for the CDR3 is TGTGCCAGCAGCGGGCAGGGGGGCCCCAACTCACCCCTCCACTTT.

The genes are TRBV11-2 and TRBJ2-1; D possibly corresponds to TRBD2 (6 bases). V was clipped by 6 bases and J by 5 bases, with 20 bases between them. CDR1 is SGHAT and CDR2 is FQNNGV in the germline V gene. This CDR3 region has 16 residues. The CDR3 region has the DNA TGTGCCAGCAGACCCGCGGGACTGAGCCTCCACAATGAGCAGTTCTTC. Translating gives CASRPAGLSLHNEQFF.

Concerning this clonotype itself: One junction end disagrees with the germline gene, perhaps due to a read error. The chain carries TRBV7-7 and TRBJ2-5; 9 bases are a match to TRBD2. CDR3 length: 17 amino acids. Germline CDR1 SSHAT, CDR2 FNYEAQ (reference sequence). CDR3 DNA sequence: TGTGCTAGCAGCCGAATGAGATCGACTAGCGGACAAGAGACCCAGTACTTC. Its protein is CASSRMRSTSGQETQYF.

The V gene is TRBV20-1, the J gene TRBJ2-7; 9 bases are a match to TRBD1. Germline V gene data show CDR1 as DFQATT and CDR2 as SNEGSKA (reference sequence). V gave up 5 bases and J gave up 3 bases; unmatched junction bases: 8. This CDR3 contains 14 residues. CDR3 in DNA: TGCAGTGCTTCCCCCCCGGGACAGGGCTACGAGCAGTACTTC. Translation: CSASPPGQGYEQYF.

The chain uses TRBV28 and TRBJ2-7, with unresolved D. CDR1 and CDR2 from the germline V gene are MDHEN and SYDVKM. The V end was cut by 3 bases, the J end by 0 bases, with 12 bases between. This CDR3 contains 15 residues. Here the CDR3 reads CASSFSGGTSYEQYF. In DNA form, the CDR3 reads TGTGCCAGCAGTTTTAGTGGTGGTACCTCCTACGAGCAGTACTTC. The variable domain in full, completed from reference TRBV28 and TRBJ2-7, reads DVKVTQSSRYLVKRTGEKVFLECVQDMDHENMFWYRQDPGLGLRLIYFSYDVKMKEKGDIPEGYSVSREKKERFSLILESASTNQTSMYLCASSFSGGTSYEQYFGPGTRLTVT.

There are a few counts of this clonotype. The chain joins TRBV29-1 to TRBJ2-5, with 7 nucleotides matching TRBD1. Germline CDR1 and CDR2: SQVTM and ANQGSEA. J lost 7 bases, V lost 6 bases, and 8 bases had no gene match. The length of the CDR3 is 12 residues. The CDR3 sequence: CSVGDRAGTQYF. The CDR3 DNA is TGCAGCGTGGGAGACAGGGCGGGGACCCAGTACTTC.

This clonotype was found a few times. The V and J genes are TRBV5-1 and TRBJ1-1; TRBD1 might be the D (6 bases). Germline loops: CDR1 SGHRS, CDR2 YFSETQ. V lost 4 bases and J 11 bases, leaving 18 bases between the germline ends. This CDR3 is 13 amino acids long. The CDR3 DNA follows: TGCGCCAGCAGCCTGGGGGGGGGGCGTCAGGCTTTCTTT. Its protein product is CASSLGGGRQAFF.

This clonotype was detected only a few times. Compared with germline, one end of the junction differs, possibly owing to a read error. Here the CDR3 reads CASSATFAYEQFF. The DNA for the CDR3 is TGTGCTAGCAGCGCCACCTTCGCGTATGAGCAGTTCTTC. The chain joins TRBV7-7 to TRBJ2-5; D is unresolved. The DNA end favors TRBJ2-1, so the J call may be wrong. The CDR3 loop spans 13 amino acids. From germline, CDR1 is SSHAT and CDR2 FNYEAQ (reference sequence).

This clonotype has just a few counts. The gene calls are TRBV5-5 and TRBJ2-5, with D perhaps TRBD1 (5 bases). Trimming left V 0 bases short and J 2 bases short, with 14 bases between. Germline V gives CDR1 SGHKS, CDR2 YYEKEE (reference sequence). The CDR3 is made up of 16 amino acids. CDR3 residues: CASSLALDTLQETQYF. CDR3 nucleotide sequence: TGTGCCAGCAGCTTGGCCTTGGACACCTTGCAAGAGACCCAGTACTTC. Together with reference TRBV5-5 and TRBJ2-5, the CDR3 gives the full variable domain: DAGVTQSPTHLIKTRGQQVTLRCSPISGHKSVSWYQQVLGQGPQFIFQYYEKEERGRGNFPDRFSARQFPNYSSELNVNALLLGDSALYLCASSLALDTLQETQYFGPGTRLLVL.

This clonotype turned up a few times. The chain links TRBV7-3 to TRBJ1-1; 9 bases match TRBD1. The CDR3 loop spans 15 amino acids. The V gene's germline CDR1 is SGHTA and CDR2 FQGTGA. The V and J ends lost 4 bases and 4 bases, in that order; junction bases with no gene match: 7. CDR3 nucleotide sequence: TGTGCCAGCAGCTCCGGGACAGGGACCGGCACTGAAGCTTTCTTT. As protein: CASSSGTGTGTEAFF.

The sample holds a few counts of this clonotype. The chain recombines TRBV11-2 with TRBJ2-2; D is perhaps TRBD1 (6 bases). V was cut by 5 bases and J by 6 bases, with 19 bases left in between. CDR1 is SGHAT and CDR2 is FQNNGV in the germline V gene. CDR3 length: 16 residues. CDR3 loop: CASSLWARQDPGELFF. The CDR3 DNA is TGTGCCAGCAGCCTTTGGGCGCGACAGGACCCCGGGGAGCTGTTTTTT.

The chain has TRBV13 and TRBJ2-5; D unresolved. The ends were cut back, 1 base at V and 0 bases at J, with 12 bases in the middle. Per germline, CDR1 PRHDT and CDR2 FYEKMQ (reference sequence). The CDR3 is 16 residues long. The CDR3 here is CASSLDGWANQETQYF. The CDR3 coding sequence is TGTGCCAGCAGCTTAGACGGATGGGCTAACCAAGAGACCCAGTACTTC.

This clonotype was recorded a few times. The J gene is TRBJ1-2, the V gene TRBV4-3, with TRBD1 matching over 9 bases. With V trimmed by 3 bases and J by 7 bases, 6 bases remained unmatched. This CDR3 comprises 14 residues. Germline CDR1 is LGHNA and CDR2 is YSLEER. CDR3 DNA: TGCGCCAGCAGCCAGGGACAGGGAGTAAGTGGCTACACCTTC. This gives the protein CASSQGQGVSGYTF.

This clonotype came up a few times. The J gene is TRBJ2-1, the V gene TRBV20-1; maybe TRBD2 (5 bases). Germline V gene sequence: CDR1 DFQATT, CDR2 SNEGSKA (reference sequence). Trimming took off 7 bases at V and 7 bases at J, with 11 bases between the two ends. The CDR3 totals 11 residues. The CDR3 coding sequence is TGCAGTGGCAGACGGGGAAATGAGCAGTTCTTC. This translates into CSGRRGNEQFF.

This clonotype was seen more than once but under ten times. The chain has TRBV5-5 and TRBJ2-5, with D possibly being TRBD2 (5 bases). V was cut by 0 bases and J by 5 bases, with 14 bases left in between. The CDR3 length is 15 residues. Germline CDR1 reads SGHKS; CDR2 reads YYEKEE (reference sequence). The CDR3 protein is CASSLELDLGETQYF. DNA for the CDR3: TGTGCCAGCAGCTTGGAACTAGACCTAGGGGAGACCCAGTACTTC.

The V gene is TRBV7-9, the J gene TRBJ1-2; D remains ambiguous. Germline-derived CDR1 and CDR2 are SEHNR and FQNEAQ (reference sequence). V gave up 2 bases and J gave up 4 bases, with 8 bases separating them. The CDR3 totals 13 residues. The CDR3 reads CASSLIPSYGYTF. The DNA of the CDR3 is TGTGCCAGCAGCTTAATTCCGTCCTATGGCTACACCTTC. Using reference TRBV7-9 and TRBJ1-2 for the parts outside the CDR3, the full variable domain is DTGVSQNPRHKITKRGQNVTFRCDPISEHNRLYWYRQTLGQGPEFLTYFQNEAQLEKSRLLSDRFSAERPKGSFSTLEIQRTEQGDSAMYLCASSLIPSYGYTFGSGTRLTVV.

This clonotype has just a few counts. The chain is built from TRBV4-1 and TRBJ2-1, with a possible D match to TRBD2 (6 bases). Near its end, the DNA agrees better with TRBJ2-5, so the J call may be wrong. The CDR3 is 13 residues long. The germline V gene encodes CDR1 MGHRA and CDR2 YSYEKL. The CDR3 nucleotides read TGCGCCAGCAGCGGGGTTGGGGGAGGGACCCAGTACTTC. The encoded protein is CASSGVGGGTQYF.

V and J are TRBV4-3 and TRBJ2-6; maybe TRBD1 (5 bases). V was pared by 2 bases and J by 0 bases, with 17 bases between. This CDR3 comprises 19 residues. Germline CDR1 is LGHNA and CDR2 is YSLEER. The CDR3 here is CASSQIGADQISGANVLTF. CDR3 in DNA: TGCGCCAGCAGCCAAATTGGGGCCGATCAGATCTCTGGGGCCAACGTCCTGACTTTC.

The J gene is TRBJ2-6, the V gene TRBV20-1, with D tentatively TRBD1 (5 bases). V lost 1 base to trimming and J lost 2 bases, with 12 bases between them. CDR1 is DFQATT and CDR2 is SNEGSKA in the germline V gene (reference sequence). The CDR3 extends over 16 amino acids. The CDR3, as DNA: TGCAGTGCTAGAGCCCGACAGACTCCTGGGGCCAACGTCCTGACTTTC. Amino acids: CSARARQTPGANVLTF.

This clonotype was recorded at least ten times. The CDR3 region has the DNA TGCGCCAGCAGCTTGACGGTAGCGGGTGTGCAAACGGAGACCCAGTACTTC. It yields the protein CASSLTVAGVQTETQYF. The chain recombines TRBV5-1 with TRBJ2-5; 7 bases are a match to TRBD2. J lost 5 bases, V lost 1 base, and 14 bases had no gene match. The CDR3 has 17 residues. The germline V gene has CDR1 SGHRS and CDR2 YFSETQ.

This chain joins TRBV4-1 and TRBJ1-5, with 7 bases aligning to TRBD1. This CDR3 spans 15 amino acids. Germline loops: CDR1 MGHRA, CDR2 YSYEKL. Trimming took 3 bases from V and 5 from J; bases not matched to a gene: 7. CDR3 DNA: TGCGCCAGCAGCCAGGAGGGGGCAGGCGATCAGCCCCAGCATTTT. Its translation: CASSQEGAGDQPQHF.

CDR3 sequence (DNA): TGTGCCAGCAGTCCCGCCCCACAGAATGGCTACACCTTC. This translates into CASSPAPQNGYTF. V usage is TRBV12-3 or TRBV12-4 and J usage is TRBJ1-2; D is uncertain. The CDR3 consists of 13 residues. Trimming stripped 5 bases from V and 6 bases from J, with 13 bases between.